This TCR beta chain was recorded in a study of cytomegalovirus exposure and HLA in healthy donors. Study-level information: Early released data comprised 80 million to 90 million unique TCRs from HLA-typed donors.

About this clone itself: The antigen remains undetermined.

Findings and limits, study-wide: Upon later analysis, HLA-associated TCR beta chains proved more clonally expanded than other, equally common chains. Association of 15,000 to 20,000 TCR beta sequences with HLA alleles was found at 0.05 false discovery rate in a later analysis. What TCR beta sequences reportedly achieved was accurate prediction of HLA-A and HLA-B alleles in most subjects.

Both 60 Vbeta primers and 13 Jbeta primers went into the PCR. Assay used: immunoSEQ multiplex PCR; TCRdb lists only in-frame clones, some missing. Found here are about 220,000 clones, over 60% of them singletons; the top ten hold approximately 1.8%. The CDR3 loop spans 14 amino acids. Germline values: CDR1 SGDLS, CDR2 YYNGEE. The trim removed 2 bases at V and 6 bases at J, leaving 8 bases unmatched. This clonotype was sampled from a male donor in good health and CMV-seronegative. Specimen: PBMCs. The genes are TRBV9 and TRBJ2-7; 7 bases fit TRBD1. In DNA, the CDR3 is TGTGCCAGCAGCGTGAGGGACAGCTGGGGCGAGCAGTACTTC. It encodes CASSVRDSWGEQYF.